Sequencing of this T cell receptor beta chain was carried out in a study of blood T cell repertoires in COVID-19. Method: immunoSEQ multiplex PCR; TCRdb's copy keeps in-frame clones and lacks some. The sample lists about 460,000 clones; approximately 86% were seen once. All enrollees were about 18 to 90 years old and from some 24 US areas. Clinical history reported by participants formed the basis on which cohorts were assigned. Recovery among Cohort 3 donors was established by two negative PCRs, clearance, or symptom resolution. The source of this sequence is a woman in her sixties who had recovered from COVID-19. The sample consisted of PBMCs or T cells enriched from blood (not recorded which).

The CDR3 sequence is CSAGGGVYGYTF. The CDR3 coding sequence is TGCAGCGCTGGGGGGGGAGTCTATGGCTACACCTTC. This rearrangement joins TRBV29-1 to TRBJ1-2; TRBD1 is a possible D gene (5 bases). The CDR3 has 12 residues. Germline values: CDR1 SQVTM, CDR2 ANQGSEA. The V gene lost 7 bases and the J gene lost 4 bases, with 13 bases spanning the gap.